This T cell receptor beta chain was identified in a study of human T cells and chemical hapten exposure. Study-wide context: Donors were sensitized with 2% DPC on the upper inner arm. Study-wide results and caveats: Each of the donors had alopecia, so their immune responses may not resemble those of healthy people. Controls formed significantly fewer large CDR3 similarity clusters than expanded TCRs did.

Regarding time point: patch test 3, about 24 weeks after DPC sensitization. The treatment was: therapeutic diphenylcyclopropenone sensitization with weekly scalp DPC. Germline loops: CDR1 MGHDK, CDR2 SYGVNS. V gave up 8 bases and J gave up 3 bases; unmatched junction bases: 4. The CDR3 contains 13 residues. This clonotype turned up a few times. Its antigen remains unidentified. Attachment of unique molecular identifiers to individual cDNA molecules was performed in the library. MiXCR, applied by TCRdb to the RACE reads, yields one record per CDR3 protein. The sample includes roughly 100,000 distinct CDR3 sequences, less than 45% of them seen just once.

Sequencing was performed on whole blood, taken in connection with sensitization to the hapten diphenylcyclopropenone (DPC). This receptor was obtained from a man between 35 and 55 years old with alopecia areata. Some clones in this sample may be carry-over from other donors' samples. This sequence joins TRBV25-1 and TRBJ1-3, with 7 positions matching TRBD1. Here the CDR3 DNA reads TGTGCCAGCTGCGGACAGGTTGGAAACACCATATATTTT. This sequence encodes CASCGQVGNTIYF.